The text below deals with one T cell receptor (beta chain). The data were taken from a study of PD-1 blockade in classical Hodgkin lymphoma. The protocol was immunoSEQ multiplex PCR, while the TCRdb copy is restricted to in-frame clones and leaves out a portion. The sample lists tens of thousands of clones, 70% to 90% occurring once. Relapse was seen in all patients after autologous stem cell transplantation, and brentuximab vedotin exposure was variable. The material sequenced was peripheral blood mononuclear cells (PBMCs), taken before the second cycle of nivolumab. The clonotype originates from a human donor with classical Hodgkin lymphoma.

CDR3 in DNA: TGCAGCGTTGAACTAGCCGTAAATCAGCCCCAGCATTTT. This sequence encodes CSVELAVNQPQHF. The gene calls are TRBV29-1 and TRBJ1-5; D unresolved. Germline loops: CDR1 SQVTM, CDR2 ANQGSEA. CDR3 length: 13 amino acids. V was clipped by 2 bases and J by 4 bases, with 9 bases between them.